Described below is a single T cell receptor beta chain sequence and its context. The antigen remains undetermined. The CDR3 has 12 amino acids. V lost 4 bases, J lost 8 bases, and 12 bases lay in between. Germline assignment: CDR1 SGHKS and CDR2 YYEKEE (reference sequence). This sample was taken from a study of cytomegalovirus exposure and HLA in healthy donors. The PCR made use of 60 Vbeta and 13 Jbeta primers. Assay used: immunoSEQ multiplex PCR; TCRdb lists only in-frame clones, some missing. The sample has under 70,000 clones, 60% to 80% seen once; the top ten hold 4% to 5.5%. Study-level results: A few CMV-associated chains proved CMV antigen-specific in vitro.

The sequenced sample was PBMCs. This clonotype was sampled from a male donor in good health and CMV-seropositive. The chain couples TRBV5-5 to TRBJ1-2, with a possible D match to TRBD1 (5 bases). The CDR3 DNA sequence: TGTGCCAGCAGCCGGACGGGGGGAGGCTACACCTTC. It translates to CASSRTGGGYTF.